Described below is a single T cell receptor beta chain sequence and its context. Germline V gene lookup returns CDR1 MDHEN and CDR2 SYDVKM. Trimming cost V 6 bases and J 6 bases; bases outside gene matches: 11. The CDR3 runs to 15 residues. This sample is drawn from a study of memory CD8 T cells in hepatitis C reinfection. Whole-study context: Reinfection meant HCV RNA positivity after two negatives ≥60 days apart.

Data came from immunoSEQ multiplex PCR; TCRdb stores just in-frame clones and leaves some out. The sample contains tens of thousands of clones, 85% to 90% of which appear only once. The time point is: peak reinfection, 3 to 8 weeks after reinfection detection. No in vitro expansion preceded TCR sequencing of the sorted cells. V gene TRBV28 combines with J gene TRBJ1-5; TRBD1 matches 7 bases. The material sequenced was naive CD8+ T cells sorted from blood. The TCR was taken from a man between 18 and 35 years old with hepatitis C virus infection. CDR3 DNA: TGTGCCAGCAGGGGGACAGTGGGTGGGGGTCAGCCCCAGCATTTT. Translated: CASRGTVGGGQPQHF.